Below, 31 T cell receptor beta chains from the same sample are listed, as sequenced in a study of a mutant IDH1 vaccine in newly diagnosed glioma. These TCRs are of unknown antigen specificity. The time point is: week 23, last vaccination. Topical imiquimod was applied with each vaccine dose, which held 300 ug of mutant IDH1 20-mer peptide. Assay: immunoSEQ multiplex PCR; the TCRdb copy retains only in-frame clones and omits some. Of around 85,000 clones in the sample, 65% to 90% are singletons; the top ten hold over 2%. Here the sequenced sample was PBMCs, taken from a glioma patient whose treatment included an IDH1 peptide vaccine. Receptor source: a young man with glioma. Some clones in this sample may be carry-over from other donors' samples.

This chain uses TRBV7-9 with TRBJ1-4; 7 nucleotides match TRBD1. The CDR3 has 14 amino acids. V gave up 2 bases and J gave up 8 bases; unmatched junction bases: 5. The germline V gene encodes CDR1 SEHNR and CDR2 FQNEAQ (reference sequence). The chain's CDR3 is CASSLRGLGEKLFF. The DNA for the CDR3 is TGTGCCAGCAGCTTAAGGGGGCTAGGAGAAAAACTGTTTTTT.

The chain has TRBV2 and TRBJ1-2; TRBD1 matches 10 bases. In germline, CDR1 is SNHLY, CDR2 FYNNEI. The CDR3 sequence is 14 residues long. V dropped 2 bases and J dropped 7; count of bases not matched to a gene: 4. CDR3 sequence reads: CASSERGQGIGYTF. The CDR3 nucleotides read TGTGCCAGCAGTGAAAGGGGACAGGGGATTGGCTACACCTTC. Full variable domain (remainder filled in from reference TRBV2 and TRBJ1-2): EPEVTQTPSHQVTQMGQEVILRCVPISNHLYFYWYRQILGQKVEFLVSFYNNEISEKSEIFDDQFSVERPDGSNFTLKIRSTKLEDSAMYFCASSERGQGIGYTFGSGTRLTVV.

This clone was seen only once. The chain is built from TRBV5-4 and TRBJ2-1; TRBD2 aligns across 7 bases. This CDR3 has 15 residues. V lost 5 bases to trimming and J lost 0 bases; unmatched junction nucleotides: 5. CDR1 and CDR2 from the germline V gene are SGHNT and YYREEE (reference sequence). The CDR3 region is CASSKRDFSYNEQFF. The CDR3 coding sequence is TGTGCCAGCAGTAAGCGGGACTTCTCCTACAATGAGCAGTTCTTC.

V and J are TRBV5-4 and TRBJ1-6; 7 positions match TRBD1. The junction had 6 bases not matched to a gene; V was cut back by 5 bases and J by 7 bases. Per germline, CDR1 SGHNT and CDR2 YYREEE (reference sequence). The CDR3 is 14 residues long. The CDR3 DNA reads as TGTGCCAGCAGTCGGGACAGCCGAAATTCACCCCTCCACTTT. It codes for CASSRDSRNSPLHF.

CDR3 residues: CASRSGPVYGYTF. The DNA for the CDR3 is TGCGCCAGCAGATCCGGGCCCGTATATGGCTACACCTTC. The chain uses TRBV5-1 and TRBJ1-2; D is unclear. V was pared by 5 bases and J by 5 bases, with 13 bases between. Germline assignment: CDR1 SGHRS and CDR2 YFSETQ. There are 13 residues in the CDR3.

The V and J genes are TRBV6-1 and TRBJ1-4; TRBD1 matches at 7 bases. The germline CDR1 and CDR2 sequences are MNHNS and SASEGT. The CDR3 extends over 15 amino acids. The junction had 17 bases not matched to a gene; V was cut back by 7 bases and J by 12 bases. CDR3 loop: CASTLLQGSGSELFF. The CDR3 coding sequence is TGTGCCAGCACTCTACTACAGGGGAGTGGGAGTGAACTGTTTTTT.

The sample holds a few counts of this clone. The V gene is TRBV30, the J gene TRBJ1-1; D is unresolved. With 5 bases removed from V and 2 bases from J, the gap between germline ends came to 9 bases. The CDR3 extends over 12 amino acids. Germline V gives CDR1 GTSNPN, CDR2 SVGIG (reference sequence). The CDR3: CAWGDANTEAFF. The CDR3 DNA is TGTGCCTGGGGGGATGCAAACACTGAAGCTTTCTTT.

The rearrangement joins TRBV7-2 to TRBJ1-3; tentative D call: TRBD1 (5 bases). CDR1 SGHTA and CDR2 FQGNSA come from the germline V gene. Trimming left V 3 bases short and J 1 base short, with 10 bases between. The CDR3 runs to 15 residues. The CDR3 sequence: CASSLGTLSGNTIYF. CDR3 nucleotides: TGTGCCAGCAGCTTGGGGACCTTATCTGGAAACACCATATATTTT.

The J gene is TRBJ2-1, the V gene TRBV7-6; D is unclear. The CDR3 consists of 15 residues. From germline, CDR1 is SGHVS and CDR2 FNYEAQ. V gave up 5 bases and J gave up 0 bases, with 11 bases separating them. The CDR3 DNA sequence: TGTGCCAGCAGCCTAGGACGGCACTCCTACAATGAGCAGTTCTTC. It specifies CASSLGRHSYNEQFF.

The chain carries TRBV5-5 and TRBJ1-4, with a weak D call TRBD1 (6 bases). Trimming cost V 0 bases and J 2 bases, with 11 bases left between them. This CDR3 spans 16 amino acids. CDR1 SGHKS and CDR2 YYEKEE come from the germline V gene (reference sequence). The CDR3 DNA reads as TGTGCCAGCAGCTTGGAACAGGGCGAGACTAATGAAAAACTGTTTTTT. The encoded protein is CASSLEQGETNEKLFF.

The chain links TRBV30 to TRBJ1-5; TRBD1 aligns across 8 bases. The CDR3 covers 13 residues. Per the germline V gene, CDR1 is GTSNPN and CDR2 is SVGIG (reference sequence). The V segment lost 3 bases and the J segment 3 bases; nucleotides outside the gene matches: 1. In DNA form, the CDR3 reads TGTGCCTGGAGGACAGGGGTCAATCAGCCCCAGCATTTT. This encodes CAWRTGVNQPQHF.

This rearrangement joins TRBV27 to TRBJ1-1, with D unresolved. Per the germline V gene, CDR1 is MNHEY and CDR2 is SMNVEV (reference sequence). The CDR3 runs 11 residues. The V end was cut by 10 bases, the J end by 8 bases, with 14 bases between. The chain's CDR3 is CATFTRLEAFF. The CDR3, as DNA: TGTGCCACCTTCACCCGGCTCGAAGCTTTCTTT.

The chain is built from TRBV11-2 and TRBJ1-4; perhaps TRBD1 as D (5 bases). The CDR3 length is 15 residues. Germline values: CDR1 SGHAT, CDR2 FQNNGV. Trimming shortened V by 3 bases and J by 8 bases, and 16 bases separated the two germline ends. The CDR3 spells CASSLFQGFGEKLFF. The CDR3 bases are TGTGCCAGCAGCTTGTTCCAGGGTTTCGGGGAAAAACTGTTTTTT.

The chain couples TRBV29-1 to TRBJ2-7; D remains ambiguous. Germline CDR1 reads SQVTM; CDR2 reads ANQGSEA. CDR3 size: 10 residues. Trimming cost V 5 bases and J 6 bases, with 8 bases left between them. CDR3 amino acids: CSVKESEQYF. The DNA of the CDR3 is TGCAGCGTTAAGGAGAGCGAGCAGTACTTC.

This sequence joins TRBV27 and TRBJ1-2, with D possibly TRBD1 on 6 matching bases. This CDR3 has 13 amino acids. Per germline, CDR1 MNHEY and CDR2 SMNVEV (reference sequence). The ends were cut back, 5 bases at V and 7 bases at J, with 14 bases in the middle. The CDR3 is CASSPDRMGGYTF. The CDR3, as DNA: TGTGCCAGCAGTCCTGACAGGATGGGTGGCTACACCTTC.

The chain couples TRBV7-2 to TRBJ2-4, with D possibly matching TRBD2 (5 bases). V lost 1 base to trimming and J lost 2 bases, with 12 bases between them. This CDR3 has 16 amino acids. Germline V gene lookup returns CDR1 SGHTA and CDR2 FQGNSA. The CDR3 DNA reads TGTGCCAGCAGCTTAGGGGGAGAAGGGTCCAAAAACATTCAGTACTTC. Translation: CASSLGGEGSKNIQYF.

In its sample, this clone was seen once. The rearrangement uses TRBV2 and TRBJ1-5; 11 nucleotides align to TRBD1. The CDR3 spans 20 residues. V lost 2 bases to trimming and J lost 2 bases; unmatched junction nucleotides: 14. CDR1 and CDR2 from the germline V gene are SNHLY and FYNNEI. The CDR3 reads CASSESLWGQGDIGNQPQHF. The CDR3, as DNA: TGTGCCAGCAGTGAATCTTTATGGGGACAGGGGGATATCGGCAATCAGCCCCAGCATTTT.

This chain links TRBV2 with TRBJ2-3; 9 bases agree with TRBD1. Germline CDR1 and CDR2: SNHLY and FYNNEI. The trim removed 3 bases at V and 5 bases at J, leaving 6 bases unmatched. The CDR3 is 15 residues long. The CDR3: CASSDYRGHGDTQYF. DNA of the CDR3: TGTGCCAGCAGTGACTACAGGGGGCATGGAGATACGCAGTATTTT.

V gene TRBV5-4 combines with J gene TRBJ1-1; D call uncertain. The CDR3 loop spans 12 amino acids. Germline CDR1 is SGHNT and CDR2 is YYREEE (reference sequence). V was cut by 4 bases and J by 7 bases, with 11 bases left in between. The CDR3 protein is CASSLSGFEAFF. CDR3 in DNA: TGTGCCAGCAGCCTTAGCGGTTTTGAAGCTTTCTTT.

The chain has TRBV7-9 and TRBJ1-1; weak D call: TRBD1 (5 bases). The CDR3 has 14 residues. V lost 5 bases and J lost 10, with 20 bases in between. Germline-derived CDR1 and CDR2 are SEHNR and FQNEAQ (reference sequence). The CDR3 sequence: CASSPLGARVGAFF. CDR3 DNA: TGTGCCAGCAGCCCTCTCGGGGCCAGGGTAGGAGCTTTCTTT.

This clone was seen just once. This rearrangement joins TRBV27 to TRBJ2-1, with 10 bases that match TRBD2. This CDR3 comprises 15 residues. Germline V gives CDR1 MNHEY, CDR2 SMNVEV (reference sequence). The V gene end was trimmed by 8 bases and the J gene end by 2 bases; junction bases not matched to a gene: 6. The DNA of the CDR3 is TGTGCCAGCCGACTGGGACTAGCGACCTACAATGAGCAGTTCTTC. It specifies CASRLGLATYNEQFF.

This sequence joins TRBV27 and TRBJ1-2; 7 bases agree with TRBD1. The junction had 5 bases not matched to a gene; V was cut back by 0 bases and J by 4 bases. The length of the CDR3 is 15 residues. The germline gives CDR1 MNHEY, CDR2 SMNVEV (reference sequence). The CDR3 sequence: CASSLSPTGSYGYTF. For the CDR3, the DNA is TGTGCCAGCAGTTTATCCCCGACAGGGTCCTATGGCTACACCTTC.

V and J are TRBV4-3 and TRBJ2-1; 7 bases are shared with TRBD1. The CDR3 totals 16 residues. V shed 4 bases, J shed 2 bases, and the junction held 8 bases outside the gene matches. Germline lookup yields CDR1 LGHNA and CDR2 YSLEER. This CDR3 reads CASSPTAGTAYNEQFF. CDR3 DNA: TGCGCCAGCAGCCCTACAGCCGGGACAGCCTACAATGAGCAGTTCTTC.

The chain uses TRBV5-1 and TRBJ1-1; D perhaps matches TRBD1 (5 bases). The CDR3 length is 12 residues. Trimming cost V 4 bases and J 4 bases, with 8 bases left between them. Germline assignment: CDR1 SGHRS and CDR2 YFSETQ. The CDR3: CASSVDSTEAFF. CDR3 coding DNA: TGCGCCAGCAGCGTAGACAGCACTGAAGCTTTCTTT.

Of note for this clone: The junction departs from the called germline gene at one end, perhaps through a read error. The chain recombines TRBV2 with TRBJ1-5; no clear D gene. In germline, CDR1 is SNHLY, CDR2 FYNNEI. The CDR3 consists of 12 residues. The CDR3: CASSEALAPRNF. The CDR3 coding sequence is TGTGCCAGCAGTGAAGCGCTGGCCCCAAGGAATTTT.

The V and J genes are TRBV28 and TRBJ2-1; no clear D gene. The CDR3 is 12 residues long. V was cut by 3 bases and J by 3 bases, with 3 bases left in between. Per germline, CDR1 MDHEN and CDR2 SYDVKM. The CDR3 loop is CASSLYYNEQFF. Written as DNA, the CDR3 is TGTGCCAGCAGTTTGTACTACAATGAGCAGTTCTTC.

Only a few counts were recorded for this clone. The chain is built from TRBV27 and TRBJ1-5; no clear D gene. The CDR3 sequence is 16 residues long. Trimming left V 3 bases short and J 1 base short, with 13 bases between. Per germline, CDR1 MNHEY and CDR2 SMNVEV (reference sequence). The CDR3 loop is CASSFSGILSNQPQHF. The CDR3 DNA follows: TGTGCCAGCAGTTTCTCGGGGATATTGAGCAATCAGCCCCAGCATTTT.

This clone was found a few times. The V call is TRBV5-6, the J call TRBJ1-1; TRBD1 matches 7 bases. From germline, CDR1 is SGHDT and CDR2 YYEEEE. The V segment lost 4 bases and the J segment 11 bases; nucleotides outside the gene matches: 14. The CDR3 loop spans 14 amino acids. The CDR3: CASSLGQLDTVAFF. Here the CDR3 DNA reads TGTGCCAGCAGCCTGGGACAGCTAGACACAGTGGCTTTCTTT.

This clone has more than one count but fewer than ten. The CDR3 DNA sequence: TGCGCCAGCAGATCAGGGAACAATCAGCCCCAGCATTTT. Translation: CASRSGNNQPQHF. The chain carries TRBV4-1 and TRBJ1-5, with a possible D match to TRBD1 (5 bases). V dropped 6 bases and J dropped 3 bases, with 9 bases sitting between them. Germline values: CDR1 MGHRA, CDR2 YSYEKL. The CDR3 spans 13 residues.

The rearrangement links TRBV9 to TRBJ2-6; no clear D gene. CDR3 length: 16 amino acids. The V end was cut by 4 bases, the J end by 2 bases, with 13 bases between. Germline-derived CDR1 and CDR2 are SGDLS and YYNGEE. CDR3 loop: CASSRTGEPGANVLTF. CDR3 nucleotide sequence: TGTGCCAGCAGCAGAACGGGCGAACCTGGGGCCAACGTCCTGACTTTC.

As concerns this clone: One end of the junction fails to match germline, which may point to a read error. This rearrangement joins TRBV6-5 to TRBJ1-1, with TRBD1 as a possible D gene (5 bases). CDR3 length: 14 amino acids. Germline V gene lookup returns CDR1 MNHEY and CDR2 SVGAGI. The CDR3 nucleotides read TGTGCCAGCACCCCAGCCCGGGGGAACACAGAAGCTTTCTTT. Translating it yields CASTPARGNTEAFF.